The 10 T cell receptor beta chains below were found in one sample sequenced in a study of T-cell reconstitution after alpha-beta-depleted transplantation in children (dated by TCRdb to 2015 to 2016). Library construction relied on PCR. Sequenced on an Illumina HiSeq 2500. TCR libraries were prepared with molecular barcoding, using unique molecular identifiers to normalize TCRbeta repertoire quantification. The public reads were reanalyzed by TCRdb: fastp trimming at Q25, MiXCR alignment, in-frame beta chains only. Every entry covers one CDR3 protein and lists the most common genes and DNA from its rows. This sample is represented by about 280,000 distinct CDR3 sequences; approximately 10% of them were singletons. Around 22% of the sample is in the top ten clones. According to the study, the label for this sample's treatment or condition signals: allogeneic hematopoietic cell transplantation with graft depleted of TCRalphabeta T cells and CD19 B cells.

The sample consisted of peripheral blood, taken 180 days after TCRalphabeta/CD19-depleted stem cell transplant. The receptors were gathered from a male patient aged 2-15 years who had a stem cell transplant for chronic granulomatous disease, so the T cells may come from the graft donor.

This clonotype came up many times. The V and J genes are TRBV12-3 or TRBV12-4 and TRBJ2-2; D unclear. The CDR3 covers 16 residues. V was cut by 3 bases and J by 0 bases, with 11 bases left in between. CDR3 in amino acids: CASSFRQVANTGELFF. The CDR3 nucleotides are TGTGCCAGCAGTTTTCGTCAGGTGGCGAACACCGGGGAGCTGTTTTTT.

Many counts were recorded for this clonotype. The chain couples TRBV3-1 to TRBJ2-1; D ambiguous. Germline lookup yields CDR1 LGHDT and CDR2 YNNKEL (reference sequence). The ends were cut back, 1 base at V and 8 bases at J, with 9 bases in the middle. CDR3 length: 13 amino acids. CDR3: CASSQVLTHEQFF. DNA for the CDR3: TGTGCCAGCAGCCAAGTTCTCACCCATGAGCAGTTCTTC.

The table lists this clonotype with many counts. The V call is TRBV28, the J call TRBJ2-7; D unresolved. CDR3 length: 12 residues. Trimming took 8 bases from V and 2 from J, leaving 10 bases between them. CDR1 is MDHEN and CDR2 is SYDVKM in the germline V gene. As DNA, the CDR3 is TGTGCCAGCCTGGGAAACGCCTACGAGCAGTACTTC. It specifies CASLGNAYEQYF.

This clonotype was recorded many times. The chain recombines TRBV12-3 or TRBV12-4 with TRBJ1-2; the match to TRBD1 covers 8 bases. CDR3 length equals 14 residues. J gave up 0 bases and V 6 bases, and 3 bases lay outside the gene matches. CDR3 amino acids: CASRGQAANYGYTF. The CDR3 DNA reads TGTGCCAGCAGGGGACAGGCTGCTAACTATGGCTACACCTTC.

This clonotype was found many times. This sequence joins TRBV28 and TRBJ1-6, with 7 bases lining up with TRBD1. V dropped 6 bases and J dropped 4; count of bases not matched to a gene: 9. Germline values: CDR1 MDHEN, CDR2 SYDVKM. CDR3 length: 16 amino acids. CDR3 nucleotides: TGTGCCAGCAGCACAACAGGGGCGAATTATAATTCACCCCTCCACTTT. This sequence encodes CASSTTGANYNSPLHF.

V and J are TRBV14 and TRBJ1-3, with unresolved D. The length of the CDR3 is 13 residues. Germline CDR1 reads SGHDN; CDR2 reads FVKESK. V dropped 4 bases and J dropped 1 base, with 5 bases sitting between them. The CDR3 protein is CASSPASGNTIYF. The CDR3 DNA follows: TGTGCCAGCAGCCCAGCGTCTGGAAACACCATATATTTT.

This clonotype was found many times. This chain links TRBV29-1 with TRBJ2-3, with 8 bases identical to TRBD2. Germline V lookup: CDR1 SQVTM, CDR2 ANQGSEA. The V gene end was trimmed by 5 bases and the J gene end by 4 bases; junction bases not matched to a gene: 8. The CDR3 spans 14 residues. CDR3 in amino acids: CSVLFRLASDTQYF. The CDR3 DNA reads TGCAGCGTTCTCTTCCGACTAGCGTCAGATACGCAGTATTTT.

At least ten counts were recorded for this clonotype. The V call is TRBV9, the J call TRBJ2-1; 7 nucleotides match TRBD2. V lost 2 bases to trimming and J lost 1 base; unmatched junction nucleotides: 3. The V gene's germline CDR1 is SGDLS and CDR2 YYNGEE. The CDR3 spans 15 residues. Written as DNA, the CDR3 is TGTGCCAGCAGCGTGGGGCGGGAGTCCTACAATGAGCAGTTCTTC. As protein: CASSVGRESYNEQFF.

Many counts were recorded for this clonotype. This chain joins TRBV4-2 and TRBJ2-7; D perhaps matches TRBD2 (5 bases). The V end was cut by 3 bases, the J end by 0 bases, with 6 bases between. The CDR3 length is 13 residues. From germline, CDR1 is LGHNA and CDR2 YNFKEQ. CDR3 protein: CASSHGGSYEQYF. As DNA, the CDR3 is TGTGCCAGCAGCCACGGAGGCTCCTACGAGCAGTACTTC.

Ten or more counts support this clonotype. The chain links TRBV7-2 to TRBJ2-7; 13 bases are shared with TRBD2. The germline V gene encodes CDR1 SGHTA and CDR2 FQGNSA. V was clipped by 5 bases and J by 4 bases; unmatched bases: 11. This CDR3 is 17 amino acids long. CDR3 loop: CASSRLAGGSAQYEQYF. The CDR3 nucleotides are TGTGCCAGCAGCCGACTAGCGGGAGGAAGTGCGCAGTACGAGCAGTACTTC.